This T cell receptor (beta chain) was identified in a study of T-cell memory formation after mild COVID-19. Study-wide results and limits: In pre-infection memory, a portion of responding clones appeared, which suggested that cross-reactive memory joined. The main location of contracting CD4+ clones was CM and EM, and that of contracting CD8+ clones was EMRA.

This clonotype was recorded many times. What it binds is unknown. This CDR3 is 18 amino acids long. Trimming left V 4 bases short and J 0 bases short, with 19 bases between. Germline V lookup: CDR1 LGHNA, CDR2 YNFKEQ. One entry per CDR3 protein, called by TCRdb with MiXCR from the 5' RACE reads. The table lists about 410,000 distinct CDR3 sequences, around 22% of them singletons. This clonotype was sampled from an adult woman who had mild COVID-19 (a few samples of this study predate the infection). Cell type and time point are not known. Material for sequencing was PBMCs or a T cell subset sorted from them (not recorded which). This chain joins TRBV4-2 and TRBJ2-1, with D perhaps TRBD2 (7 bases). The CDR3 reads CASSRGLSGDGSYNEQFF. CDR3 DNA sequence: TGTGCCAGCAGCCGGGGGCTAAGCGGGGATGGCTCCTACAATGAGCAGTTCTTC.